A single sample is the source of the 26 T cell receptor beta chains below, sequenced in a study of shared clonotypes between healthy human individuals. Repertoires were generated with immunoSEQ multiplex PCR, while TCRdb's copy carries only in-frame clones and drops some. The data contain 700,000 to 950,000 clones, approximately 96% of them singletons. Positively selected for CCR7, the CD45RO-negative cells used as naive CD8 cells excluded terminally differentiated effector memory CD45RA+ cells. Sequenced input: naive CD8+ T cells sorted from blood. These receptors came from a man aged 25-40 years in good health.

This clone was seen a few times. The sample holds other DNA sequences that translate to the same CDR3. The V gene is TRBV7-9, the J gene TRBJ2-7; D ambiguous. CDR3 length equals 11 residues. Deletions cut 5 bases from V and 3 bases from J, with 5 bases between. Germline loops: CDR1 SEHNR, CDR2 FQNEAQ (reference sequence). The CDR3 reads CASSENYEQYF. The DNA for the CDR3 is TGTGCCAGCAGCGAGAACTACGAGCAGTACTTC.

This clone was observed a single time. The chain employs TRBV5-1 and TRBJ2-1; 10 nucleotides agree with TRBD1. V was pared by 0 bases and J by 8 bases, with 5 bases of the junction left unmatched. Germline-derived CDR1 and CDR2 are SGHRS and YFSETQ. The CDR3 length is 15 residues. CDR3 protein: CASSLGQGAGDEQFF. The CDR3 region has the DNA TGCGCCAGCAGCTTGGGACAGGGGGCTGGGGATGAGCAGTTCTTC.

The rearrangement links TRBV29-1 to TRBJ1-1, with D tentatively TRBD1 (5 bases). The CDR3 loop spans 17 amino acids. Trimming took off 2 bases at V and 2 bases at J, with 21 bases between the two ends. In germline, CDR1 is SQVTM, CDR2 ANQGSEA. CDR3 DNA: TGCAGCGTTGAAACAGGCAGGGTAAGGTTGAGTAACACTGAAGCTTTCTTT. Its protein product is CSVETGRVRLSNTEAFF.

The rearrangement joins TRBV11-3 to TRBJ2-1; no clear D gene. The V end lost 5 bases, the J end lost 3 bases, and 14 bases lay between the germline ends. The germline CDR1 and CDR2 sequences are SGHNT and YENEEA. The CDR3 consists of 15 residues. The CDR3 spells CASSPRPSRYNEQFF. CDR3 bases: TGTGCCAGCAGCCCCAGGCCTTCCCGCTACAATGAGCAGTTCTTC. Full variable domain (missing parts from reference TRBV11-3 and TRBJ2-1): EAGVVQSPRYKIIEKKQPVAFWCNPISGHNTLYWYLQNLGQGPELLIRYENEEAVDDSQLPKDRFSAERLKGVDSTLKIQPAELGDSAVYLCASSPRPSRYNEQFFGPGTRLTVL.

This chain uses TRBV11-2 with TRBJ2-3, with D hard to call. Germline CDR1 and CDR2: SGHAT and FQNNGV. The CDR3 has 14 residues. The V end was cut by 0 bases, the J end by 2 bases, with 6 bases between. The CDR3 loop is CASSLDYDTDTQYF. The CDR3 DNA reads as TGTGCCAGCAGCTTAGATTATGACACAGATACGCAGTATTTT.

This clone was counted once. The V and J genes are TRBV9 and TRBJ2-7; D is perhaps TRBD1 (5 bases). V was cut by 0 bases and J by 3 bases, with 10 bases left in between. Germline V gives CDR1 SGDLS, CDR2 YYNGEE. This CDR3 has 14 residues. CDR3 sequence: CASSVEDNFYEQYF. The DNA of the CDR3 is TGTGCCAGCAGCGTAGAGGACAATTTCTACGAGCAGTACTTC.

The V gene is TRBV5-1, the J gene TRBJ2-7; D remains unclear. This CDR3 is built from 14 residues. Germline lookup yields CDR1 SGHRS and CDR2 YFSETQ. V was trimmed by 0 bases and J by 2 bases, leaving 9 bases between them. CDR3 region: CASSLADRPYEQYF. For the CDR3, the DNA is TGCGCCAGCAGCTTGGCCGACCGACCCTACGAGCAGTACTTC.

The chain is built from TRBV7-9 and TRBJ2-6; tentative D call: TRBD1 (5 bases). Germline values: CDR1 SEHNR, CDR2 FQNEAQ (reference sequence). This CDR3 comprises 16 residues. The V end lost 2 bases, the J end lost 2 bases, and 10 bases lay between the germline ends. The CDR3 region is CASSLILGPGANVLTF. In DNA, the CDR3 is TGTGCCAGCAGCTTAATACTGGGGCCTGGGGCCAACGTCCTGACTTTC. The whole variable domain, filled in from reference TRBV7-9 and TRBJ2-6, reads DTGVSQNPRHKITKRGQNVTFRCDPISEHNRLYWYRQTLGQGPEFLTYFQNEAQLEKSRLLSDRFSAERPKGSFSTLEIQRTEQGDSAMYLCASSLILGPGANVLTFGAGSRLTVL.

V is TRBV6-5 and J is TRBJ2-2; 7 bases line up with TRBD1. Germline V gene sequence: CDR1 MNHEY, CDR2 SVGAGI. CDR3 length equals 15 residues. Losses at the gene ends were 6 bases for V and 0 bases for J; bases not matched to a gene: 4. The CDR3 coding sequence is TGTGCCAGCAGGTACGGGACAGCGAACACCGGGGAGCTGTTTTTT. Encoded protein: CASRYGTANTGELFF.

The J gene is TRBJ2-3, the V gene TRBV4-1, with a tentative D call TRBD2 (7 bases). Germline assignment: CDR1 MGHRA and CDR2 YSYEKL. V lost 1 base and J 4 bases, leaving 15 bases between the germline ends. This CDR3 has 16 residues. CDR3 protein: CASSQGGGGAPDTQYF. CDR3 in DNA: TGCGCCAGCAGCCAAGGAGGGGGGGGAGCTCCAGATACGCAGTATTTT.

The chain is built from TRBV6-6 and TRBJ1-5, with D possibly TRBD1 on 6 matching bases. The CDR3 consists of 16 residues. The V end lost 2 bases, the J end lost 4 bases, and 15 bases lay between the germline ends. CDR1 MNHNY and CDR2 SVGAGI come from the germline V gene (reference sequence). The DNA for the CDR3 is TGTGCCAGCAGTTACCCACAGGGACCGGGGAATCAGCCCCAGCATTTT. The encoded protein is CASSYPQGPGNQPQHF.

The chain has TRBV9 and TRBJ2-1; 7 bases agree with TRBD1. CDR3 length equals 15 residues. J lost 7 bases, V lost 3 bases, and 10 bases had no gene match. Germline assignment: CDR1 SGDLS and CDR2 YYNGEE. CDR3 in DNA: TGTGCCAGCAGCGAGGGGGCAGGGGGAATGAATGAGCAGTTCTTC. Protein: CASSEGAGGMNEQFF. Variable domain in full (rest from reference TRBV9 and TRBJ2-1): DSGVTQTPKHLITATGQRVTLRCSPRSGDLSVYWYQQSLDQGLQFLIQYYNGEERAKGNILERFSAQQFPDLHSELNLSSLELGDSALYFCASSEGAGGMNEQFFGPGTRLTVL.

As DNA, the CDR3 is TGCGCCAGCAGGGGCAGCACAGATACGCAGTATTTT. Translated: CASRGSTDTQYF. The rearrangement joins TRBV10-2 to TRBJ2-3; D unresolved. The CDR3 extends over 12 amino acids. Trimming cost V 6 bases and J 0 bases, with 4 bases left between them. CDR1 WSHSY and CDR2 SAAADI come from the germline V gene.

This chain connects TRBV28 to TRBJ1-1; 7 nucleotides agree with TRBD1. Germline trimming cut 1 base from V and 7 bases from J; bases unmatched to any gene: 3. CDR1 and CDR2 from the germline V gene are MDHEN and SYDVKM. The CDR3 contains 13 residues. The CDR3 DNA is TGTGCCAGCAGTTTATTCAGGGGGAGTGAAGCTTTCTTT. This gives the protein CASSLFRGSEAFF.

The chain combines TRBV15 with TRBJ1-1; D is perhaps TRBD1 (6 bases). V was shortened by 4 bases and J by 0 bases, with 15 bases between the two germline ends. From germline, CDR1 is LNHNV and CDR2 YYDKDF (reference sequence). The CDR3 runs 16 residues. This CDR3 is CATSTTLQGLNTEAFF. CDR3 sequence (DNA): TGTGCCACCAGCACAACATTACAGGGTCTGAACACTGAAGCTTTCTTT.

The chain has TRBV6-5 and TRBJ1-1; 8 positions agree with TRBD1. The V and J ends lost 0 bases and 7 bases, in that order; junction bases with no gene match: 4. Germline CDR1 reads MNHEY; CDR2 reads SVGAGI. The CDR3 runs 14 residues. CDR3 protein: CASSYSQGAIEAFF. The CDR3 DNA reads TGTGCCAGCAGTTACTCCCAGGGGGCTATTGAAGCTTTCTTT.

The chain employs TRBV10-2 and TRBJ2-3, with 11 positions matching TRBD2. Trimming removed 4 bases from V and 0 bases from J; junction bases left unmatched: 6. Germline V gene lookup returns CDR1 WSHSY and CDR2 SAAADI. This CDR3 contains 17 residues. CDR3 in DNA: TGCGCCAGCAGTGGGGGACTAGCGGTCACTAGCACAGATACGCAGTATTTT. It encodes CASSGGLAVTSTDTQYF.

This chain links TRBV7-8 with TRBJ1-2, with 7 bases identical to TRBD1. This CDR3 contains 16 residues. Germline V gene sequence: CDR1 SGHVS, CDR2 FQNEAQ. V dropped 2 bases and J dropped 4; count of bases not matched to a gene: 10. The CDR3 reads CASSLLKSGTAYGYTF. CDR3 DNA: TGTGCCAGCAGCTTATTAAAATCGGGGACAGCCTATGGCTACACCTTC.

This clone came up once. The genes are TRBV11-3 and TRBJ2-3; D not certain. CDR1 is SGHNT, CDR2 YENEEA, per germline. The CDR3 length is 13 residues. Trimming took off 2 bases at V and 12 bases at J, with 15 bases between the two ends. The CDR3 DNA reads TGTGCCAGCAGCTTACGAGGCTCGGGTCTACAGTATTTT. This codes for CASSLRGSGLQYF. Using reference TRBV11-3 and TRBJ2-3 for the parts outside the CDR3, the full variable domain is EAGVVQSPRYKIIEKKQPVAFWCNPISGHNTLYWYLQNLGQGPELLIRYENEEAVDDSQLPKDRFSAERLKGVDSTLKIQPAELGDSAVYLCASSLRGSGLQYFGPGTRLTVL.

J is TRBJ2-2 and V is TRBV7-9; D not certain. With 3 bases removed from V and 5 bases from J, the gap between germline ends came to 7 bases. Germline V gene data show CDR1 as SEHNR and CDR2 as FQNEAQ (reference sequence). This CDR3 comprises 13 residues. In nucleotides, the CDR3 is TGTGCCAGCAGCTTGGGGATAACCGGGGAGCTGTTTTTT. It encodes CASSLGITGELFF.

The V and J genes are TRBV7-2 and TRBJ2-1, with 10 bases that match TRBD2. The J segment lost 1 base and the V segment lost 4 bases, leaving 4 bases of the junction unmatched. The V gene's germline CDR1 is SGHTA and CDR2 FQGNSA. CDR3 length: 16 amino acids. CDR3 bases: TGTGCCAGCAGCTCCATAGCGGGAGGATCCTACAATGAGCAGTTCTTC. It specifies CASSSIAGGSYNEQFF.

This sequence joins TRBV28 and TRBJ1-5; the D is unclear. V shed 3 bases and J shed 5 bases, with 14 bases lying between them. The CDR3 runs to 15 residues. Germline V lookup: CDR1 MDHEN, CDR2 SYDVKM. The CDR3 bases are TGTGCCAGCAGTTTGACTACAGAGACTCATCAGCCCCAGCATTTT. Protein: CASSLTTETHQPQHF.

The V and J genes are TRBV14 and TRBJ2-1; D is unresolved. V lost 1 base to trimming and J lost 7 bases, with 8 bases between them. Germline CDR1 SGHDN, CDR2 FVKESK. The CDR3 totals 13 residues. The CDR3 spells CASSQVSLNEQFF. DNA for the CDR3: TGTGCCAGCAGCCAAGTATCACTAAATGAGCAGTTCTTC.

Turning to this clone: At one end the junction does not follow the germline gene, possibly because of a read error. The chain uses TRBV7-7 and TRBJ2-5; a weak D match, TRBD1 (6 bases). Germline V gives CDR1 SSHAT, CDR2 FNYEAQ (reference sequence). CDR3 length: 14 amino acids. DNA for the CDR3: TGTGCTAGCAGCTTAAACAGGGACGGGGAGACCCAGTACTTC. Translating gives CASSLNRDGETQYF.

V and J are TRBV13 and TRBJ2-3; the D is unclear. Germline values: CDR1 PRHDT, CDR2 FYEKMQ (reference sequence). V gave up 5 bases and J gave up 2 bases, with 5 bases separating them. The CDR3 is 12 residues long. CDR3 amino acids: CASSAFTDTQYF. The DNA for the CDR3 is TGTGCCAGCAGCGCATTCACAGATACGCAGTATTTT. The full variable domain, in which reference TRBV13 and TRBJ2-3 provide the parts outside the CDR3, is AAGVIQSPRHLIKEKRETATLKCYPIPRHDTVYWYQQGPGQDPQFLISFYEKMQSDKGSIPDRFSAQQFSDYHSELNMSSLELGDSALYFCASSAFTDTQYFGPGTRLTVL.

The genes are TRBV5-1 and TRBJ2-5; D gene ambiguous. The CDR3 sequence is 13 residues long. V was trimmed by 7 bases and J by 0 bases, leaving 10 bases between them. In germline, CDR1 is SGHRS, CDR2 YFSETQ. The CDR3 DNA reads TGCGCCAGCGTTGGGCCTAACCAAGAGACCCAGTACTTC. This gives the protein CASVGPNQETQYF. Looking up the rest from reference TRBV5-1 and TRBJ2-5 gives the full variable domain: KAGVTQTPRYLIKTRGQQVTLSCSPISGHRSVSWYQQTPGQGLQFLFEYFSETQRNKGNFPGRFSGRQFSNSRSEMNVSTLELGDSALYLCASVGPNQETQYFGPGTRLLVL.